This passage covers 24 T cell receptor beta chains from one sample sequenced in a study of blood T cell repertoires in COVID-19. Using immunoSEQ multiplex PCR, the repertoire was profiled, and TCRdb retains in-frame clones only, with some absent. Counted here are about 310,000 clones, 90% occurring once; the ten biggest clones make up less than 3%. Sequenced sample: peripheral blood. The receptor set was obtained from a woman aged 25 to 39 with COVID-19, enrolled during active disease.

This chain uses TRBV2 with TRBJ1-2; D unresolved. The V end lost 0 bases, the J end lost 8 bases, and 13 bases lay between the germline ends. Germline CDR1 reads SNHLY; CDR2 reads FYNNEI. This CDR3 is 14 amino acids long. CDR3 region: CASSEASRLRGYTF. The CDR3 bases are TGTGCCAGCAGTGAAGCGTCCAGGCTACGGGGCTACACCTTC.

The rearrangement links TRBV7-2 to TRBJ2-7; tentatively, D is TRBD2 (5 bases). Between the trimmed V and J ends, which lost 5 bases and 4 bases, there was a span of 21 bases. The CDR3 consists of 16 residues. CDR1 and CDR2 from the germline V gene are SGHTA and FQGNSA. This CDR3 reads CASSAPAGNPLYEQYF. CDR3 bases: TGTGCCAGCAGCGCCCCAGCCGGGAATCCGTTATACGAGCAGTACTTC.

The V gene is TRBV7-9, the J gene TRBJ2-1, with a possible D match to TRBD2 (6 bases). Germline V lookup: CDR1 SEHNR, CDR2 FQNEAQ (reference sequence). Trimming stripped 3 bases from V and 10 bases from J, with 10 bases between. The CDR3 is 12 amino acids. CDR3 DNA sequence: TGTGCCAGCAGCTTCGCGGGACGGGAGCAGTTCTTC. This sequence encodes CASSFAGREQFF. Full variable domain (missing parts from reference TRBV7-9 and TRBJ2-1): DTGVSQNPRHKITKRGQNVTFRCDPISEHNRLYWYRQTLGQGPEFLTYFQNEAQLEKSRLLSDRFSAERPKGSFSTLEIQRTEQGDSAMYLCASSFAGREQFFGPGTRLTVL.

This clone is a singleton in its sample. The rearrangement uses TRBV19 and TRBJ1-3, with a weak D call TRBD1 (6 bases). Germline V gene sequence: CDR1 LNHDA, CDR2 SQIVND (reference sequence). V was shortened by 5 bases and J by 4 bases, with 21 bases between the two germline ends. This CDR3 spans 17 amino acids. CDR3 protein: CASSWLETGLEGNTIYF. The CDR3, as DNA: TGTGCCAGTAGTTGGCTGGAAACAGGGTTGGAAGGAAACACCATATATTTT.

This chain connects TRBV7-2 to TRBJ2-3; 7 bases are shared with TRBD2. With V trimmed by 1 base and J by 3 bases, 16 bases remained unmatched. Germline lookup yields CDR1 SGHTA and CDR2 FQGNSA. The CDR3 length is 19 residues. The DNA for the CDR3 is TGTGCCAGCAGCTTAGTCCGGGAGGATTATTGGATACGGACAGATACGCAGTATTTT. This translates into CASSLVREDYWIRTDTQYF.

This sequence joins TRBV19 and TRBJ1-2, with 7 bases identical to TRBD1. The CDR3 is 14 residues long. With 3 bases clipped from V and 3 bases from J, the junction kept 4 bases outside the gene matches. Per the germline V gene, CDR1 is LNHDA and CDR2 is SQIVND (reference sequence). The CDR3 nucleotides read TGTGCCAGTAGTATCACAACAGGGGACTATGGCTACACCTTC. Its protein is CASSITTGDYGYTF.

This clone occurred once. This chain uses TRBV29-1 with TRBJ1-2, with a tentative D call TRBD1 (6 bases). This CDR3 has 12 residues. Germline assignment: CDR1 SQVTM and CDR2 ANQGSEA. The ends were cut back, 5 bases at V and 7 bases at J, with 14 bases in the middle. The CDR3 DNA sequence: TGCAGCGTTCGGACAGCGGGGGGTGGCTACACCTTC. Translating it yields CSVRTAGGGYTF.

This chain joins TRBV5-5 and TRBJ1-2, with 7 nucleotides matching TRBD1. Germline CDR1 SGHKS, CDR2 YYEKEE (reference sequence). With 5 bases clipped from V and 0 bases from J, the junction kept 4 bases outside the gene matches. The CDR3 spans 14 residues. CDR3: CASRTGTANYGYTF. For the CDR3, the DNA is TGTGCCAGCAGAACCGGGACAGCTAACTATGGCTACACCTTC.

The chain recombines TRBV6-6 with TRBJ1-5; TRBD1 agrees at 10 bases. This CDR3 has 14 residues. Germline values: CDR1 MNHNY, CDR2 SVGAGI (reference sequence). The junction had 3 bases not matched to a gene; V was cut back by 4 bases and J by 6 bases. CDR3 protein: CASSWTGGSQPQHF. In DNA form, the CDR3 reads TGTGCCAGCAGTTGGACAGGGGGTAGTCAGCCCCAGCATTTT.

The V call is TRBV7-9, the J call TRBJ1-2; 7 bases line up with TRBD1. This CDR3 comprises 15 residues. Germline assignment: CDR1 SEHNR and CDR2 FQNEAQ (reference sequence). The V segment lost 2 bases and the J segment 2 bases; nucleotides outside the gene matches: 5. The CDR3 loop is CASSLSGGQNYGYTF. CDR3 DNA: TGTGCCAGCAGCTTATCTGGGGGACAGAACTATGGCTACACCTTC.

Remarks on this clone: Compared with germline, one end of the junction differs, possibly owing to a read error. The V gene is TRBV5-1, the J gene TRBJ1-2; 9 nucleotides match TRBD1. Germline V gene data show CDR1 as SGHRS and CDR2 as YFSETQ. The CDR3 is 13 residues long. CDR3 in DNA: TGCACCAGCAGCTTGGGGACAGGGTATGGCTACACCTTC. This translates into CTSSLGTGYGYTF.

Written as DNA, the CDR3 is TGTGCCAGCAGCTTAGCGGTGCCGGGACAGGTCACAGATACGCAGTATTTT. It yields the protein CASSLAVPGQVTDTQYF. The chain combines TRBV7-6 with TRBJ2-3, with TRBD1 matching over 8 bases. The ends lost 0 bases at V and 2 bases at J; junction bases unmatched: 7. Germline V gene data show CDR1 as SGHVS and CDR2 as FNYEAQ. There are 17 residues in the CDR3.

V gene TRBV30 combines with J gene TRBJ1-2; 8 bases fit TRBD1. V gave up 4 bases and J gave up 8 bases; unmatched junction bases: 9. Germline loops: CDR1 GTSNPN, CDR2 SVGIG (reference sequence). This CDR3 is 13 amino acids long. The CDR3: CAWTSGQVDGYTF. In DNA, the CDR3 is TGTGCCTGGACCTCGGGACAGGTCGACGGCTACACCTTC.

V gene TRBV3-1 (or the pseudogene TRBV3-2) combines with J gene TRBJ2-5, with 7 bases lining up with TRBD2. The germline V gene encodes CDR1 LGHDT and CDR2 YNNKEL (reference sequence). This CDR3 region has 15 residues. V was clipped by 0 bases and J by 6 bases; unmatched bases: 7. CDR3 DNA sequence: TGTGCCAGCAGCCAAGATTCGGGCGGGAGCAAGACCCAGTACTTC. This translates into CASSQDSGGSKTQYF.

CDR3 amino acids: CASSQEVPVAGNTIYF. In DNA, the CDR3 is TGCGCCAGCAGCCAAGAGGTTCCAGTGGCTGGAAACACCATATATTTT. V usage is TRBV4-1 and J usage is TRBJ1-3, with D hard to call. Germline V gives CDR1 MGHRA, CDR2 YSYEKL. This CDR3 has 16 residues. Between the trimmed V and J ends, which lost 0 bases and 2 bases, there was a span of 11 bases.

The chain recombines TRBV6-1 with TRBJ1-6; tentatively, D is TRBD1 (6 bases). Trimming pared 0 bases from V and 7 bases from J, leaving 16 bases between. The CDR3 runs to 17 residues. Germline CDR1 and CDR2: MNHNS and SASEGT. Here the CDR3 DNA reads TGTGCCAGCAGTGAAGCCCCCATACAGGGCCCCAATTCACCCCTCCACTTT. Its translation is CASSEAPIQGPNSPLHF.

CDR3 nucleotides: TGTGCCAGCAGCGACTCGATCCCCTACGAGCAGTACTTC. Its translation: CASSDSIPYEQYF. This chain joins TRBV12-3 or TRBV12-4 and TRBJ2-7; D remains unclear. V was pared by 6 bases and J by 2 bases, with 11 bases between. This CDR3 comprises 13 residues.

The chain joins TRBV18 to TRBJ2-1; D perhaps matches TRBD1 (5 bases). Trimming removed 3 bases at V and 6 bases at J, with 9 bases between. The germline V gene encodes CDR1 KGHSH and CDR2 LQKENI. The CDR3 loop spans 13 amino acids. The CDR3 DNA follows: TGTGCCAGCTCACCGGGGCCCCCCAATGAGCAGTTCTTC. Encoded protein: CASSPGPPNEQFF.

The V call is TRBV27, the J call TRBJ2-2, with D possibly TRBD1 on 6 matching bases. Trimming pared 2 bases from V and 5 bases from J, leaving 21 bases between. Germline CDR1 MNHEY, CDR2 SMNVEV (reference sequence). This CDR3 contains 18 residues. CDR3 sequence: CASSLPWTYRERTGELFF. CDR3 nucleotide sequence: TGTGCCAGCAGTTTACCATGGACCTACAGGGAACGGACCGGGGAGCTGTTTTTT.

The chain links TRBV27 to TRBJ2-7; 10 bases fit TRBD1. The ends lost 2 bases at V and 2 bases at J; junction bases unmatched: 6. The CDR3 contains 16 residues. In germline, CDR1 is MNHEY, CDR2 SMNVEV (reference sequence). CDR3 sequence reads: CASSLRLGQGPYEQYF. The DNA of the CDR3 is TGTGCCAGCAGTTTAAGGCTGGGACAGGGGCCCTACGAGCAGTACTTC.

The chain carries TRBV10-2 and TRBJ2-7; 8 bases agree with TRBD2. Germline loops: CDR1 WSHSY, CDR2 SAAADI. V lost 0 bases to trimming and J lost 3 bases; unmatched junction nucleotides: 7. CDR3 length: 16 residues. CDR3 DNA: TGCGCCAGCAGTGAGTCGCCTACCGGGACTAGCTACGAGCAGTACTTC. As protein: CASSESPTGTSYEQYF.

This clone was seen a few times. V and J are TRBV6-5 and TRBJ2-3; 7 bases align to TRBD1. With 10 bases clipped from V and 0 bases from J, the junction kept 7 bases outside the gene matches. The CDR3 runs to 14 residues. CDR1 and CDR2 (germline): MNHEY, SVGAGI. The CDR3 DNA reads as TGTGCCACCCAGCCGGGACAGAGCACAGATACGCAGTATTTT. Translating it yields CATQPGQSTDTQYF.

This chain joins TRBV7-6 and TRBJ2-6, with 11 bases fitting TRBD2. The CDR3 contains 18 residues. Trimming at V came to 4 bases and at J to 0 bases, leaving 5 bases not matched to a gene. The germline gives CDR1 SGHVS, CDR2 FNYEAQ. DNA for the CDR3: TGTGCCAGCAGCTCGAGACTAGCGGGGACCTCTGGGGCCAACGTCCTGACTTTC. This codes for CASSSRLAGTSGANVLTF.

This chain joins TRBV10-3 and TRBJ2-5; TRBD2 matches 7 bases. The CDR3 consists of 16 residues. The V and J ends lost 1 base and 1 base, in that order; junction bases with no gene match: 6. Germline V gene sequence: CDR1 ENHRY, CDR2 SYGVKD. The CDR3 nucleotides are TGTGCCATCAGTGAGTTTGCGGGGGAATCCCAAGAGACCCAGTACTTC. It encodes CAISEFAGESQETQYF.